The T cell receptor beta chain described here comes from a study of blood T cell repertoires in COVID-19. Generated by immunoSEQ multiplex PCR, the TCRdb table keeps only in-frame clones and is missing some. The repertoire includes approximately 130,000 clones, more than 60% of them detected once, and approximately 2.1% sits in the top ten. Per germline, CDR1 SGDLS and CDR2 YYNGEE. This CDR3 has 14 amino acids. V gave up 3 bases and J gave up 5 bases, with 14 bases separating them. The J gene is TRBJ2-5, the V gene TRBV9; weak D call: TRBD1 (5 bases). The sample comprised peripheral blood. The source of this sequence is a woman in her seventies with acute or convalescent COVID-19. CDR3 DNA sequence: TGTGCCAGCAGCGATGGGCCCAGGGTGGAGACCCAGTACTTC. Protein sequence: CASSDGPRVETQYF.